The 22 T cell receptor beta chains presented below share a single source sample, sequenced in a study of CD8+CD57+ T cells in acquired aplastic anemia. Genomic DNA served as template for TCR beta VDJ and CDR3 profiling. TCRdb reprocessed the reads via MiXCR and lists one record per CDR3 protein. In the table there are more than 100,000 distinct CDR3 sequences, 40% to 60% of which are singletons. Sequencing was performed on sorted CD4+, CD8+, or CD8+CD57+ T cells (not recorded which) from PBMCs. The receptor set was obtained from a human donor in good health, serving as a control.

Concerning this clonotype itself: A read error may account for a junction end that differs from germline. The chain is built from TRBV15 and TRBJ1-1, with D uncertain. This CDR3 spans 12 amino acids. Germline CDR1 reads LNHNV; CDR2 reads YYDKDF (reference sequence). CDR3: CATRRGGTEAFF. Written as DNA, the CDR3 is TGTGCCACCAGAAGAGGCGGCACTGAAGCTTTCTTT.

A few counts support this clonotype. V usage is TRBV30 and J usage is TRBJ1-1; a possible D gene is TRBD1 (6 bases). CDR3 length: 14 residues. CDR1 is GTSNPN, CDR2 SVGIG, per germline (reference sequence). Trimming cost V 0 bases and J 1 base, with 9 bases left between them. The CDR3 reads CAWSVGGGNTEAFF. The CDR3 nucleotides read TGTGCCTGGAGTGTTGGAGGGGGGAACACTGAAGCTTTCTTT.

The V gene is TRBV7-2, the J gene TRBJ1-5; D ambiguous. Deletions cut 1 base from V and 7 bases from J, with 8 bases between. This CDR3 has 13 residues. Germline V gene lookup returns CDR1 SGHTA and CDR2 FQGNSA. CDR3 residues: CASSLVEQQPQHF. CDR3 DNA: TGTGCCAGCAGCTTAGTCGAGCAACAGCCCCAGCATTTT.

A remark on this clonotype: At one end the junction does not follow the germline gene, possibly because of a read error. This chain joins TRBV11-3 and TRBJ2-7, with a tentative D call TRBD1 (5 bases). The CDR3 is 13 residues long. Looked up from germline, CDR1 is SGHNT and CDR2 is YENEEA. The DNA of the CDR3 is TGTGCCTGCAGCCTGGACAACTCCTACGAGCAGTACTTC. This translates into CACSLDNSYEQYF.

The chain couples TRBV7-9 to TRBJ2-5; 12 bases match TRBD2. CDR3 length: 16 residues. Trimming removed 5 bases from V and 2 bases from J; junction bases left unmatched: 6. Germline CDR1 SEHNR, CDR2 FQNEAQ (reference sequence). The CDR3 sequence: CASSPTGLAGQETQYF. CDR3 in DNA: TGTGCCAGCAGCCCTACCGGACTAGCGGGACAAGAGACCCAGTACTTC.

A remark on this clonotype: The junction shows a germline mismatch at one end, possibly a read error. The chain is built from TRBV18 and TRBJ2-2, with 7 bases aligning to TRBD2. The CDR3 runs to 14 residues. From germline, CDR1 is KGHSH and CDR2 LQKENI. The DNA of the CDR3 is TGTGCCAGCTCACCCGGGAGGAACCCCGGGGAGCTGTTTTTT. Amino acid sequence: CASSPGRNPGELFF. The full variable domain, with the rest looked up from reference TRBV18 and TRBJ2-2, is NAGVMQNPRHLVRRRGQEARLRCSPMKGHSHVYWYRQLPEEGLKFMVYLQKENIIDESGMPKERFSAEFPKEGPSILRIQQVVRGDSAAYFCASSPGRNPGELFFGEGSRLTVL.

This clonotype was detected ten times or more. The chain uses TRBV4-1 and TRBJ2-2; 10 nucleotides match TRBD2. The CDR3 covers 16 residues. V gave up 1 base and J gave up 8 bases; unmatched junction bases: 7. The V gene's germline CDR1 is MGHRA and CDR2 YSYEKL. The CDR3 region is CASSQVLASGGGELFF. For the CDR3, the DNA is TGCGCCAGCAGCCAAGTGCTGGCTAGCGGGGGTGGGGAGCTGTTTTTT.

The CDR3 region is CASSLGQGQAGANVLTF. As DNA, the CDR3 is TGTGCCAGCAGCCTGGGACAGGGACAGGCTGGGGCCAACGTCCTGACTTTC. The chain joins TRBV7-6 to TRBJ2-6; the match to TRBD1 covers 9 bases. In germline, CDR1 is SGHVS, CDR2 FNYEAQ. Trimming took 5 bases from V and 2 from J; bases not matched to a gene: 7. The length of the CDR3 is 17 residues.

This clonotype was seen ten or more times. The rearrangement links TRBV2 to TRBJ1-1; 8 bases are shared with TRBD1. Germline V CDR1 and CDR2: SNHLY, FYNNEI. This CDR3 has 16 residues. J was trimmed by 3 bases and V by 7 bases; bases with no gene match: 13. As DNA, the CDR3 is TGTGCCAGCAAAACAGGACAGGGTGGTTTGCACACTGAAGCTTTCTTT. Translation gives CASKTGQGGLHTEAFF.

This clonotype was seen many times. The chain links TRBV19 to TRBJ2-4; unclear D gene. The CDR3 contains 14 residues. V was pared by 4 bases and J by 1 base, with 8 bases between. Germline V gene lookup returns CDR1 LNHDA and CDR2 SQIVND (reference sequence). In DNA form, the CDR3 reads TGTGCCAGTAGTACCCTGAGGGCCAAAAACATTCAGTACTTC. Its translation is CASSTLRAKNIQYF. Full variable domain (outside the CDR3, taken from reference TRBV19 and TRBJ2-4): DGGITQSPKYLFRKEGQNVTLSCEQNLNHDAMYWYRQDPGQGLRLIYYSQIVNDFQKGDIAEGYSVSREKKESFPLTVTSAQKNPTAFYLCASSTLRAKNIQYFGAGTRLSVL.

This clonotype was detected many times. The CDR3 protein is CSARRGGQDTQYF. As DNA, the CDR3 is TGCAGTGCTCGGCGGGGGGGCCAAGATACGCAGTATTTT. The chain carries TRBV20-1 and TRBJ2-3, with 9 positions matching TRBD2. Germline trimming cut 5 bases from V and 5 bases from J; bases unmatched to any gene: 5. Germline assignment: CDR1 DFQATT and CDR2 SNEGSKA (reference sequence). This CDR3 region has 13 residues.

The chain joins TRBV20-1 to TRBJ1-5, with D hard to call. Germline CDR1 and CDR2: DFQATT and SNEGSKA (reference sequence). The V gene lost 1 base and the J gene lost 5 bases, with 18 bases spanning the gap. This CDR3 comprises 16 residues. CDR3 region: CSARGIGPVGDQPQHF. The CDR3 DNA reads as TGCAGTGCTAGAGGAATCGGCCCCGTTGGGGATCAGCCCCAGCATTTT.

In its sample, this clonotype was seen many times. V gene TRBV19 combines with J gene TRBJ1-2; a possible D gene is TRBD1 (6 bases). Trimming stripped 5 bases from V and 3 bases from J, with 16 bases between. The germline V gene encodes CDR1 LNHDA and CDR2 SQIVND (reference sequence). The CDR3 has 15 amino acids. CDR3 sequence reads: CASSEGGTLHYGYTF. Written as DNA, the CDR3 is TGTGCCAGTAGTGAGGGGGGGACACTTCACTATGGCTACACCTTC.

This clonotype was detected many times. The J gene is TRBJ2-1, the V gene TRBV12-3 or TRBV12-4, with D possibly matching TRBD1 (7 bases). The V end was cut by 2 bases, the J end by 7 bases, with 15 bases between. The CDR3 spans 15 residues. In nucleotides, the CDR3 is TGTGCCAGCAGTTTATTCAGGGGGGTCGGGAATGAGCAGTTCTTC. It is translated as CASSLFRGVGNEQFF.

This clonotype was seen a handful of times. The chain couples TRBV2 to TRBJ1-1; possible D gene TRBD1, 6 bases. In germline, CDR1 is SNHLY, CDR2 FYNNEI. Trimming pared 11 bases from V and 6 bases from J, leaving 10 bases between. The CDR3 is 10 residues long. The CDR3 loop reads CASRGAEAFF. In DNA, the CDR3 is TGTGCCTCCAGGGGAGCTGAAGCTTTCTTT.

Only a few counts were recorded for this clonotype. The V and J genes are TRBV30 and TRBJ2-3, with 8 nucleotides matching TRBD1. The J segment lost 0 bases and the V segment lost 2 bases, leaving 4 bases of the junction unmatched. The CDR3 runs to 15 residues. In germline, CDR1 is GTSNPN, CDR2 SVGIG (reference sequence). The CDR3 nucleotides read TGTGCCTGGAGTCACAACAGGGGGAGCACAGATACGCAGTATTTT. Translating gives CAWSHNRGSTDTQYF.

The chain combines TRBV19 with TRBJ2-3; possibly TRBD2 for D (5 bases). CDR3 size: 16 residues. Trimming cost V 1 base and J 0 bases, with 11 bases left between them. The germline V gene has CDR1 LNHDA and CDR2 SQIVND (reference sequence). CDR3 region: CASSIGGRTSTDTQYF. The DNA for the CDR3 is TGTGCCAGTAGTATAGGCGGACGGACTAGCACAGATACGCAGTATTTT.

The sample holds many counts of this clonotype. The rearrangement joins TRBV20-1 to TRBJ1-1; D unclear. Looked up from germline, CDR1 is DFQATT and CDR2 is SNEGSKA (reference sequence). The V end lost 6 bases, the J end lost 1 base, and 9 bases lay between the germline ends. This CDR3 comprises 12 residues. CDR3 sequence reads: CSAIGGNTEAFF. CDR3 nucleotides: TGCAGTGCGATTGGTGGGAACACTGAAGCTTTCTTT.

This clonotype was seen ten or more times. The V and J genes are TRBV27 and TRBJ2-5, with unresolved D. This CDR3 comprises 11 residues. CDR1 is MNHEY and CDR2 is SMNVEV in the germline V gene (reference sequence). Trimming pared 1 base from V and 5 bases from J, leaving 2 bases between. The DNA for the CDR3 is TGTGCCAGCAGTTTATACGAGACCCAGTACTTC. The encoded protein is CASSLYETQYF.

This clonotype was counted at least ten times. The genes are TRBV20-1 and TRBJ2-1; TRBD1 matches 7 bases. J lost 10 bases, V lost 6 bases, and 6 bases had no gene match. The germline CDR1 and CDR2 sequences are DFQATT and SNEGSKA (reference sequence). The CDR3 covers 11 residues. CDR3 in DNA: TGCAGTGCAGCGGACAGGAACGAGCAGTTCTTC. It encodes CSAADRNEQFF.

This chain joins TRBV2 and TRBJ2-5; 8 bases are a match to TRBD1. After removal of 8 bases from V and 4 bases from J, the junction contained 3 bases not matched to a gene. This CDR3 region has 12 residues. Germline CDR1 is SNHLY and CDR2 is FYNNEI. The CDR3 loop is CASAGGAETQYF. The CDR3 DNA sequence: TGTGCCAGCGCAGGGGGCGCAGAGACCCAGTACTTC.

The CDR3 bases are TGTGCCAGCAGTGAATCGGAGGGGGCGACGAACACTGAAGCTTTCTTT. Translated, it gives CASSESEGATNTEAFF. The genes are TRBV25-1 and TRBJ1-1; 7 nucleotides line up with TRBD1. CDR3 length: 16 residues. J lost 1 base, V lost 1 base, and 6 bases had no gene match. Germline lookup yields CDR1 MGHDK and CDR2 SYGVNS.